This T cell receptor beta chain was captured in a study of blood T cell repertoires in COVID-19. Remarks on this clone: This specimen includes other DNA sequences encoding the same CDR3.

The protocol was immunoSEQ multiplex PCR, while the TCRdb copy is restricted to in-frame clones and leaves out a portion. The sample includes approximately 40,000 clones, around 83% of them seen just once. V dropped 5 bases and J dropped 4 bases, with 9 bases sitting between them. Germline CDR1 LNHDA, CDR2 SQIVND (reference sequence). The CDR3 totals 13 residues. Sequencing was done on a sample of peripheral blood. This chain links TRBV19 with TRBJ1-5, with TRBD1 as a possible D gene (5 bases). The receptor's source is a woman between 55 and 75 years old with acute or convalescent COVID-19. CDR3 region: CASSSAGNQPQHF. The DNA for the CDR3 is TGTGCCAGTAGTTCGGCAGGGAATCAGCCCCAGCATTTT.